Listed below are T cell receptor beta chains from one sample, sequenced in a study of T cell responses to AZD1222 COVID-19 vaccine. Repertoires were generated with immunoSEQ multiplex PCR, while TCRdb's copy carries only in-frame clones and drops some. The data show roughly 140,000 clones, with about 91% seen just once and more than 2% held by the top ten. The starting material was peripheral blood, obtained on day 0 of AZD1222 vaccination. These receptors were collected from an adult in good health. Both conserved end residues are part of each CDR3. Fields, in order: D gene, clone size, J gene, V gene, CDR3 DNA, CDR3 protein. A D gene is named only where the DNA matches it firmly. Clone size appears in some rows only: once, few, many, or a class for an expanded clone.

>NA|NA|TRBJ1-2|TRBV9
TGTGCCAGCAGCGTAGCTTTACAGGACCCTTATGGCTACACCTTC
CASSVALQDPYGYTF
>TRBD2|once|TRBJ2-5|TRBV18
TGTGCCAGCTCACCACTTGAAACTAGCGGGAAGAGGGGAGAGACCCAGTACTTC
CASSPLETSGKRGETQYF
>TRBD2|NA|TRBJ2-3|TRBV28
TGTGCCAGCAGTTTATTGGGCGGGAGGGAAACAGATACGCAGTATTTT
CASSLLGGRETDTQYF
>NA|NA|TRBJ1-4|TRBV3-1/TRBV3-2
TGTGCCAGCAGCCAAGTTCCGGGCGGGGAAAAACTGTTTTTT
CASSQVPGGEKLFF
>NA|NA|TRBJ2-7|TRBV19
TGTGCCAGTAGTACAGGGAGCTCCTACGAGCAGTACTTC
CASSTGSSYEQYF
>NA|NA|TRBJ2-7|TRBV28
TGTGCCAGCAGTTTGGGGCCGGTTCCTCTGTCCTACGAGCAGTACTTC
CASSLGPVPLSYEQYF
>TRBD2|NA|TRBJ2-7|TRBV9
TGTGCCAGCAGCGTAGGTGCTAGCGGGAGTAGGAACGAGCAGTACTTC
CASSVGASGSRNEQYF
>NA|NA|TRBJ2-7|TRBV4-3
TGCGCCAGCAGCCAAGAAGCTCGGGGGGCAGGTTACGAGCAGTACTTC
CASSQEARGAGYEQYF
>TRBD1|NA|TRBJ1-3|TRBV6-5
TGTGCCAGCAGTGACTCACAGGGGTCTGGAAACACCATATATTTT
CASSDSQGSGNTIYF
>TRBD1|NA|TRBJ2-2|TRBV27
TGTGCCAGCAGCGGGACAGGGGGCACCGGGGAGCTGTTTTTT
CASSGTGGTGELFF
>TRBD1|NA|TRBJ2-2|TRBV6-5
TGTGCCAGCAGCCGGACAGGGAACACCGGGGAGCTGTTTTTT
CASSRTGNTGELFF
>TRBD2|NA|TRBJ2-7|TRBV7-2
TGTGCCAGCAGCTTCAGACTAGCTAAGAACGAGCAGTACTTC
CASSFRLAKNEQYF
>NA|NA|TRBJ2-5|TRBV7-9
TGTGCCAGCAGCTTACCCCAAGAGACCCAGTACTTC
CASSLPQETQYF
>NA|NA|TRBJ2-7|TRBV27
TGTGCCAGCAGTTTAACGGACACTTGGTACGAGCAGTACTTC
CASSLTDTWYEQYF
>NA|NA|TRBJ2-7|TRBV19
TGTGCCAGTAGTATAGAAAAGAGTCCGGACTACGAGCAGTACTTC
CASSIEKSPDYEQYF
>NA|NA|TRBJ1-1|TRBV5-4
TGTGCCAGCAGCTTGGTATCGCCTCTAAACACTGAAGCTTTCTTT
CASSLVSPLNTEAFF
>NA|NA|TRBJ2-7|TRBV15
TGTGCCACCAGCAGACCAGGGGTTTACGAGCAGTACTTC
CATSRPGVYEQYF
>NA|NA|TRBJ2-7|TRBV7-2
TGTGCCAGCAGCTTAGCAGCGGATCGGGGCGAGCAGTACTTC
CASSLAADRGEQYF
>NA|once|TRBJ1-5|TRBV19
TGTGCCAGTGAGGGGTTAATCAGCCCCCAGCATTTT
CASEGLISPQHF
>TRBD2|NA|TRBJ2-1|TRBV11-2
TGTGCCAGCAGCTCCAGGGAGGGCCGAATTTTGGAGCAGTTCTTC
CASSSREGRILEQFF
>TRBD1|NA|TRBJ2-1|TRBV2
TGTGCCAGCAGCAGACAGGGGAGAACCTACAATGAGCAGTTCTTC
CASSRQGRTYNEQFF
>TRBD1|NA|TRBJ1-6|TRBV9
TGTGCCAGCAGCGCCCGGGACAGACCGCAGGCCCTCCACTTT
CASSARDRPQALHF
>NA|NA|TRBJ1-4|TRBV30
TGTGCCTGGAGCATAGGTCAGACCGCCCCAACTAATGAAAAACTGTTTTTT
CAWSIGQTAPTNEKLFF
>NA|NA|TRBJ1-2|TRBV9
TGTGCCAGCAGCGTAGGTGGGGGGTCTAACTATGGCTACACCTTC
CASSVGGGSNYGYTF
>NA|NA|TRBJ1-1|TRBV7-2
TGTGCCAGCAGCTTCGGTAGGAACACTGAAGCTTTCTTT
CASSFGRNTEAFF
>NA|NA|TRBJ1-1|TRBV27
TGTGCCAGCAGGGTTAACCTGAACACTGAAGCTTTCTTT
CASRVNLNTEAFF
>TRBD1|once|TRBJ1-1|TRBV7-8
TGTGCCACAGAAAAGGGGGCTCGGACTGAAGCTTTCTTT
CATEKGARTEAFF
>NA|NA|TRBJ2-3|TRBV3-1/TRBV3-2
TGTGCCAGCAGCCGGCAGGGAAGAACAGATACGCAGTATTTT
CASSRQGRTDTQYF
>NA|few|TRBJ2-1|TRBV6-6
TGTGCCAGCAGTTACTTGGGCCGGGACGTCAATGAGCAGTTCTTC
CASSYLGRDVNEQFF
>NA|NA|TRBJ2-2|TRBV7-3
TGTGCCAGCAGCCGCGAATACACCGGGGAGCTGTTTTTT
CASSREYTGELFF
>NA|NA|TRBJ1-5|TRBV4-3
TGCGCCAGCAGCCAAGATAGACGCCTCAATCAGCCCCAGCATTTT
CASSQDRRLNQPQHF
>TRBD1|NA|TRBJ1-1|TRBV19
TGTGCCAGTCGGACAGGGGGAACCTATGAAGCTTTCTTT
CASRTGGTYEAFF
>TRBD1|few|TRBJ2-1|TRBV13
TGTGCCAGCAGCACATCCAGGGGGAGCAATGAGCAGTTCTTC
CASSTSRGSNEQFF
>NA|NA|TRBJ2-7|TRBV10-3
TGTGCCATCAGCGCCACTGAATACGAGCAGTACTTC
CAISATEYEQYF
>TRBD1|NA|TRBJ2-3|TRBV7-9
TGTGCCAGCAGCCCGGGACAGACAGATACGCAGTATTTT
CASSPGQTDTQYF
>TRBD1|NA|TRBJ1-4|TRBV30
TGTGCCTGGAGTGTCGGGACAGGGGGATCGCATGAAAAACTGTTTTTT
CAWSVGTGGSHEKLFF
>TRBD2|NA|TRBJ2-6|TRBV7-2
TGTGCCAGCAGCCTACCGGGACTAGCGACTGGGGCCAACGTCCTGACTTTC
CASSLPGLATGANVLTF
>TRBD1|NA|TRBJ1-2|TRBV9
TGTGCCAGCAGCGTAGCTTCAGGGGGAGACTATGGCTACACCTTC
CASSVASGGDYGYTF
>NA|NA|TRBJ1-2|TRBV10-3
TGTGCCATCAGTGGCTCGCCGAGGCTCACCACTAACTATGGCTACACCTTC
CAISGSPRLTTNYGYTF